This record concerns one T cell receptor beta chain sequence. Its antigen is currently unknown. The entry originates in a study of regulatory T cells in long-lasting Graves disease. Study-level points and caveats: There was favoring of TRBV28, TRBJ1-2 and TRBJ2-5 in persistent disease.

Time point noted: persistent/refractory GD, antithyroid drugs over 5 years with positive TRAb. After RNA was extracted from PBMCs, the TCR library was made from it. An endocrinology department in Xi'an, China, supplied the patients. The TCR beta library used iRepertoire HTBI primers with Arm-PCR amplification of CDR3. Authors' methods: Analysis of the samples identified 50 to 65 TRBV and 14 to 15 TRBJ segments. TCRdb re-derived calls from the multiplex PCR reads in MiXCR, one entry per CDR3 protein. The V and J calls follow TCRdb's processing rather than the paper's. This sample has about 430,000 distinct CDR3 sequences, with roughly 21% found just once. The CDR3 runs to 11 residues. Trimming pared 1 base from V and 11 bases from J, leaving 6 bases between. The germline CDR1 and CDR2 sequences are MGHRA and YSYEKL.

Sample: peripheral blood mononuclear cells (PBMCs), taken when the disease was refractory, from a patient treated with antithyroid drugs. The clonotype comes from a female donor with Graves disease. The chain employs TRBV4-1 and TRBJ2-4; D uncertain. The CDR3 sequence is CASSQGFFQYF. CDR3 DNA sequence: TGCGCCAGCAGCCAAGGATTCTTTCAGTACTTC.